A single sample gave rise to the 29 T cell receptor beta chains below, sequenced in a study of technical replicates of blood from a few donors. The data were produced by immunoSEQ multiplex PCR, yet TCRdb's version contains in-frame clones alone and is incomplete. The top ten clones hold about 0.4% of a sample with 35,000 to 50,000 clones, 96% of them seen once. The sample taken for sequencing was T cells isolated from PBMCs. The source of these receptors is a human donor in good health.

This chain connects TRBV11-2 to TRBJ1-1; tentative D call: TRBD1 (5 bases). Trimming removed 2 bases from V and 11 bases from J, with 9 bases in between. The CDR3 spans 11 residues. CDR1 is SGHAT, CDR2 FQNNGV, per germline. The CDR3 DNA reads as TGTGCCAGCAGCTTATCAGGGTACGCTTTCTTT. Protein sequence: CASSLSGYAFF.

The rearrangement joins TRBV7-9 to TRBJ2-1; D possibly corresponds to TRBD2 (6 bases). The CDR3 has 16 amino acids. V was cut by 5 bases and J by 0 bases, with 14 bases left in between. Looked up from germline, CDR1 is SEHNR and CDR2 is FQNEAQ (reference sequence). Written as DNA, the CDR3 is TGTGCCAGCAGCGCTCCTCTAGCGTCCTCCTACAATGAGCAGTTCTTC. It is translated as CASSAPLASSYNEQFF.

The chain has TRBV9 and TRBJ1-5; a possible D gene is TRBD1 (5 bases). This CDR3 has 15 amino acids. V was pared by 1 base and J by 5 bases, with 13 bases between. Germline CDR1 and CDR2: SGDLS and YYNGEE. CDR3 in amino acids: CASSVSGGPDQPQHF. The CDR3 DNA reads as TGTGCCAGCAGCGTATCGGGGGGTCCCGATCAGCCCCAGCATTTT.

The chain recombines TRBV7-2 with TRBJ2-7; tentative D call: TRBD2 (6 bases). Trimming removed 3 bases from V and 2 bases from J, with 11 bases in between. The CDR3 length is 14 residues. The germline gives CDR1 SGHTA, CDR2 FQGNSA. CDR3: CASSLGGTAYEQYF. CDR3 coding DNA: TGTGCCAGCAGCTTGGGAGGAACCGCCTACGAGCAGTACTTC.

The chain uses TRBV4-3 and TRBJ2-1; 8 bases map to TRBD2. V lost 2 bases to trimming and J lost 0 bases; unmatched junction nucleotides: 6. Germline assignment: CDR1 LGHNA and CDR2 YSLEER. CDR3 size: 17 residues. CDR3 region: CASSQFNSGNSYNEQFF. The CDR3 bases are TGCGCCAGCAGCCAATTCAATAGCGGGAACTCCTACAATGAGCAGTTCTTC.

The rearrangement joins TRBV11-2 to TRBJ2-5; 11 nucleotides line up with TRBD2. The CDR3 runs 16 residues. Looked up from germline, CDR1 is SGHAT and CDR2 is FQNNGV. V was clipped by 5 bases and J by 3 bases; unmatched bases: 8. CDR3 bases: TGTGCCAGCAGCCCGGGGACTAGCGGAGTGGAAGAGACCCAGTACTTC. As protein: CASSPGTSGVEETQYF.

V and J are TRBV7-7 and TRBJ1-1, with TRBD1 matching over 9 bases. CDR1 SSHAT and CDR2 FNYEAQ come from the germline V gene (reference sequence). There are 13 residues in the CDR3. V lost 4 bases and J lost 5; bases outside the gene matches: 2. The CDR3 spells CASSSDRGTEAFF. The CDR3 nucleotides are TGTGCCAGCAGCTCTGACAGGGGGACTGAAGCTTTCTTT.

The chain is built from TRBV6-5 and TRBJ2-3; 11 nucleotides align to TRBD2. Germline values: CDR1 MNHEY, CDR2 SVGAGI. Unmatched junction bases numbered 7, after V lost 6 bases and J lost 5 bases. CDR3 size: 15 residues. The CDR3 protein is CASRQLAGVLDTQYF. CDR3 nucleotide sequence: TGTGCCAGCAGACAACTAGCGGGAGTTCTAGATACGCAGTATTTT.

The V gene is TRBV4-2, the J gene TRBJ2-3; perhaps TRBD2 as D (5 bases). Germline CDR1 and CDR2: LGHNA and YNFKEQ. CDR3 length: 15 residues. V was trimmed by 3 bases and J by 1 base, leaving 11 bases between them. The chain's CDR3 is CASSHGTRGTDTQYF. The CDR3 DNA is TGTGCCAGCAGCCATGGAACGAGGGGCACAGATACGCAGTATTTT.

This sequence joins TRBV4-1 and TRBJ1-1; D gene unclear. Trimming removed 1 base at V and 11 bases at J, with 20 bases between. The CDR3 sequence is 15 residues long. CDR1 MGHRA and CDR2 YSYEKL come from the germline V gene. This CDR3 is CASSQVLSVALGAFF. The CDR3 DNA reads TGCGCCAGCAGCCAAGTATTATCTGTAGCGCTCGGGGCTTTCTTT.

The chain couples TRBV28 to TRBJ2-7; the D gene is possibly TRBD2 (6 bases). Germline CDR1 is MDHEN and CDR2 is SYDVKM. V was shortened by 3 bases and J by 1 base, with 7 bases between the two germline ends. CDR3 size: 13 residues. Here the CDR3 reads CASSFAGSYEQYF. In nucleotides, the CDR3 is TGTGCCAGCAGTTTTGCGGGGTCCTACGAGCAGTACTTC.

The chain couples TRBV25-1 to TRBJ2-2, with D tentatively TRBD1 (6 bases). The CDR3 covers 14 residues. V was clipped by 7 bases and J by 6 bases, with 15 bases between them. Germline-derived CDR1 and CDR2 are MGHDK and SYGVNS. Here the CDR3 DNA reads TGTGCCAGCACCAGGACAGCTGTGGCCGGGGAGCTGTTTTTT. This sequence encodes CASTRTAVAGELFF.

The chain is built from TRBV10-3 and TRBJ1-1, with TRBD1 identical over 7 bases. In germline, CDR1 is ENHRY, CDR2 SYGVKD. The trim removed 3 bases at V and 3 bases at J, leaving 7 bases unmatched. The CDR3 is made up of 15 amino acids. The CDR3 spells CAISDYDREHTEAFF. The CDR3 DNA reads TGTGCCATCAGTGACTACGACAGGGAGCACACTGAAGCTTTCTTT.

V gene TRBV7-6 combines with J gene TRBJ2-3; D might be TRBD1 (5 bases). The CDR3 length is 16 residues. Trimming left V 4 bases short and J 5 bases short, with 19 bases between. Per the germline V gene, CDR1 is SGHVS and CDR2 is FNYEAQ. The CDR3 region is CASSSRSAGLRDTQYF. The CDR3 coding sequence is TGTGCCAGCAGCTCAAGGTCGGCAGGGTTAAGAGATACGCAGTATTTT.

The chain has TRBV21-1 and TRBJ2-5; the table's D call, TRBD1, has no DNA check behind it. TRBV21-1 represents a pseudogene. The CDR3 runs 14 residues. The DNA of the CDR3 is TGTGCCAGCTGCTTCGGACAGGGACAAGAGACCCAGTACTTC. Amino acids: CASCFGQGQETQYF.

The V call is TRBV5-1, the J call TRBJ2-7, with 8 bases identical to TRBD1. The germline V gene has CDR1 SGHRS and CDR2 YFSETQ. J gave up 0 bases and V 8 bases, and 13 bases lay outside the gene matches. The CDR3 has 16 amino acids. The CDR3 spells CARRTGTISSSYEQYF. In DNA form, the CDR3 reads TGCGCCAGGCGGACAGGGACAATTTCCAGCTCCTACGAGCAGTACTTC.

The chain employs TRBV11-2 and TRBJ2-3; TRBD2 matches at 13 bases. This CDR3 has 15 residues. Trimming took 8 bases from V and 6 from J; bases not matched to a gene: 8. Germline V gene sequence: CDR1 SGHAT, CDR2 FQNNGV. CDR3 loop: CASGGLAGVWDTQYF. The DNA of the CDR3 is TGTGCCAGCGGAGGACTAGCGGGAGTCTGGGATACGCAGTATTTT. Full variable domain (outside the CDR3, taken from reference TRBV11-2 and TRBJ2-3): EAGVAQSPRYKIIEKRQSVAFWCNPISGHATLYWYQQILGQGPKLLIQFQNNGVVDDSQLPKDRFSAERLKGVDSTLKIQPAKLEDSAVYLCASGGLAGVWDTQYFGPGTRLTVL.

J is TRBJ1-1 and V is TRBV14; D is unclear. This CDR3 spans 13 amino acids. Trimming cost V 6 bases and J 1 base, with 9 bases left between them. Germline loops: CDR1 SGHDN, CDR2 FVKESK. This CDR3 is CASSRDTNTEAFF. Written as DNA, the CDR3 is TGTGCCAGCAGTCGAGACACGAACACTGAAGCTTTCTTT.

V gene TRBV5-1 combines with J gene TRBJ1-4, with D uncertain. With 0 bases removed from V and 8 bases from J, the gap between germline ends came to 20 bases. The germline CDR1 and CDR2 sequences are SGHRS and YFSETQ. This CDR3 region has 17 residues. The CDR3 loop reads CASSLGREVSLEEKLFF. CDR3 bases: TGCGCCAGCAGCTTGGGGAGAGAGGTTAGTTTGGAGGAAAAACTGTTTTTT.

This clone was counted once. The sample holds other DNA sequences that translate to the same CDR3. CDR3 DNA sequence: TGTGCCAGCAGTTACGGGGCCGGGAACACTGAAGCTTTCTTT. Translation: CASSYGAGNTEAFF. The V call is TRBV6-5, the J call TRBJ1-1; a possible D gene is TRBD1 (5 bases). V was trimmed by 2 bases and J by 1 base, leaving 8 bases between them. Germline V gene sequence: CDR1 MNHEY, CDR2 SVGAGI. This CDR3 spans 14 amino acids.

The CDR3 here is CASSLAGRGYDGYTF. The CDR3 nucleotides are TGTGCCAGCAGCTTAGCGGGCAGGGGTTACGATGGCTACACCTTC. The J gene is TRBJ1-2, the V gene TRBV7-8, with D tentatively TRBD1 (6 bases). The CDR3 runs to 15 residues. V was shortened by 0 bases and J by 6 bases, with 14 bases between the two germline ends. Per the germline V gene, CDR1 is SGHVS and CDR2 is FQNEAQ.

The chain carries TRBV10-2 and TRBJ2-1; no clear D. Deletions cut 2 bases from V and 7 bases from J, with 3 bases between. This CDR3 spans 11 amino acids. Germline lookup yields CDR1 WSHSY and CDR2 SAAADI. This CDR3 reads CASSELNEQFF. The CDR3 DNA follows: TGCGCCAGCAGTGAGCTAAATGAGCAGTTCTTC.

The chain employs TRBV27 and TRBJ2-3; D ambiguous. This CDR3 contains 11 residues. Trimming cost V 5 bases and J 5 bases, with 5 bases left between them. The germline gives CDR1 MNHEY, CDR2 SMNVEV (reference sequence). In nucleotides, the CDR3 is TGTGCCAGCAGTCTGAGAGATACGCAGTATTTT. Translated: CASSLRDTQYF.

J is TRBJ1-5 and V is TRBV28; D possibly corresponds to TRBD1 (5 bases). The V end lost 2 bases, the J end lost 5 bases, and 10 bases lay between the germline ends. The CDR3 runs 14 residues. Germline lookup yields CDR1 MDHEN and CDR2 SYDVKM. The CDR3 DNA reads as TGTGCCAGCAGTTTACGGGGACTCGATCAGCCCCAGCATTTT. This encodes CASSLRGLDQPQHF.

This rearrangement joins TRBV30 to TRBJ1-2; D is possibly TRBD1 (5 bases). Trimming removed 1 base from V and 3 bases from J, with 9 bases in between. This CDR3 has 13 residues. Germline values: CDR1 GTSNPN, CDR2 SVGIG (reference sequence). DNA of the CDR3: TGTGCCTGGAGTGCGACAGTTGACTATGGCTACACCTTC. This gives the protein CAWSATVDYGYTF.

The chain has TRBV4-3 and TRBJ2-1, with D perhaps matching TRBD2 (5 bases). The ends were cut back, 0 bases at V and 8 bases at J, with 20 bases in the middle. The V gene's germline CDR1 is LGHNA and CDR2 YSLEER. This CDR3 is 17 amino acids long. The CDR3 sequence: CASSQERLVGVKDEQFF. As DNA, the CDR3 is TGCGCCAGCAGCCAAGAAAGGTTGGTGGGAGTGAAGGATGAGCAGTTCTTC.

The chain has TRBV27 and TRBJ1-5; 7 nucleotides line up with TRBD1. The germline gives CDR1 MNHEY, CDR2 SMNVEV (reference sequence). The length of the CDR3 is 13 residues. V shed 6 bases and J 5 bases; nucleotides not matched to a gene: 4. CDR3 nucleotide sequence: TGTGCCAGCAGCTCAGGGGGTTATCAGCCCCAGCATTTT. It codes for CASSSGGYQPQHF.

This clone was counted a single time. This chain links TRBV2 with TRBJ1-2; D is possibly TRBD1 (5 bases). Germline-derived CDR1 and CDR2 are SNHLY and FYNNEI. V lost 3 bases and J 0 bases, leaving 11 bases between the germline ends. The CDR3 length is 15 residues. This chain's CDR3 is CASSEWAGTNYGYTF. The DNA for the CDR3 is TGTGCCAGCAGTGAGTGGGCAGGGACTAACTATGGCTACACCTTC.

The rearrangement joins TRBV5-6 to TRBJ2-3, with D maybe TRBD1 (6 bases). This CDR3 is 17 amino acids long. The V gene lost 1 base and the J gene lost 2 bases, with 17 bases spanning the gap. CDR1 and CDR2 from the germline V gene are SGHDT and YYEEEE. CDR3: CASSLRGDTSFTDTQYF. The CDR3 nucleotides are TGTGCCAGCAGCTTGCGAGGGGACACGTCCTTCACAGATACGCAGTATTTT.